Shown below are 23 T cell receptor beta chains from a single sample sequenced in a study of T cell responses to AZD1222 COVID-19 vaccine. Here immunoSEQ multiplex PCR was the method, and the copy in TCRdb shows in-frame clones only, minus some. The sample records about 110,000 clones, roughly 86% being singletons. The sequenced sample was peripheral blood, obtained on day 0 of AZD1222 vaccination. Source of these receptors: an adult in good health.

The genes are TRBV6-5 and TRBJ2-6, with D perhaps TRBD1 or TRBD2 (5 bases each). Trimming pared 10 bases from V and 1 base from J, leaving 14 bases between. Germline CDR1 reads MNHEY; CDR2 reads SVGAGI. The CDR3 runs to 15 residues. The CDR3 reads CATTLWGSGANVLTF. CDR3 coding DNA: TGTGCCACCACCCTCTGGGGGTCTGGGGCCAACGTCCTGACTTTC.

This chain joins TRBV19 and TRBJ1-5; 7 bases map to TRBD1. The CDR3 runs to 14 residues. Germline V gene data show CDR1 as LNHDA and CDR2 as SQIVND (reference sequence). The V segment lost 4 bases and the J segment 6 bases; nucleotides outside the gene matches: 6. The CDR3 loop is CASSTQGPSQPQHF. Written as DNA, the CDR3 is TGTGCCAGTAGTACACAGGGGCCGAGTCAGCCCCAGCATTTT.

The chain links TRBV28 to TRBJ1-6; D is possibly TRBD1 (5 bases). The CDR3 consists of 15 residues. Germline lookup yields CDR1 MDHEN and CDR2 SYDVKM. The V end lost 5 bases, the J end lost 7 bases, and 15 bases lay between the germline ends. CDR3 region: CASSPRQSTNSPLHF. The CDR3 DNA reads TGTGCCAGCAGTCCGCGACAGAGCACCAATTCACCCCTCCACTTT. Based on the CDR3 plus reference TRBV28 and TRBJ1-6, the full variable domain is DVKVTQSSRYLVKRTGEKVFLECVQDMDHENMFWYRQDPGLGLRLIYFSYDVKMKEKGDIPEGYSVSREKKERFSLILESASTNQTSMYLCASSPRQSTNSPLHFGNGTRLTVT.

This clone was seen only once. The rearrangement uses TRBV12-3 or TRBV12-4 and TRBJ1-5; possibly TRBD1 for D (5 bases). The CDR3 is made up of 13 amino acids. V dropped 7 bases and J dropped 6 bases, with 13 bases sitting between them. The CDR3 here is CASTSAGGQPQHF. CDR3 bases: TGTGCCAGCACCTCAGCGGGGGGTCAGCCCCAGCATTTT.

In this sample, this clone turned up once. The chain combines TRBV20-1 with TRBJ1-6; D is uncertain. The germline CDR1 and CDR2 sequences are DFQATT and SNEGSKA (reference sequence). With 3 bases removed from V and 10 bases from J, the gap between germline ends came to 7 bases. This CDR3 spans 11 amino acids. The CDR3: CSARLGSPLHF. DNA of the CDR3: TGCAGTGCTAGGTTAGGATCACCCCTCCACTTT.

The chain uses TRBV5-8 and TRBJ2-3; D remains unclear. The germline CDR1 and CDR2 sequences are SGHTS and YDEGEE. This CDR3 spans 15 amino acids. V was pared by 4 bases and J by 0 bases, with 12 bases between. The CDR3 here is CASSPRRASTDTQYF. The CDR3 DNA sequence: TGTGCCAGCAGCCCACGACGGGCTAGCACAGATACGCAGTATTTT.

The chain carries TRBV5-1 and TRBJ1-1, with D perhaps TRBD1 (6 bases). Germline assignment: CDR1 SGHRS and CDR2 YFSETQ. The CDR3 is 16 amino acids. V lost 0 bases and J lost 2, with 14 bases in between. The CDR3 spells CASSLVFTGYNTEAFF. The CDR3 nucleotides read TGCGCCAGCAGCTTGGTCTTTACAGGGTATAACACTGAAGCTTTCTTT.

The V gene is TRBV5-1, the J gene TRBJ1-2; 8 bases map to TRBD1. With V trimmed by 4 bases and J by 4 bases, 9 bases remained unmatched. Per germline, CDR1 SGHRS and CDR2 YFSETQ. This CDR3 is 15 amino acids long. The CDR3 here is CASSRGQEGGYGYTF. Here the CDR3 DNA reads TGCGCCAGCAGCCGGGGACAGGAGGGGGGCTATGGCTACACCTTC.

The V call is TRBV5-1, the J call TRBJ1-4, with D possibly TRBD1 on 5 matching bases. The CDR3 is 14 amino acids. The germline gives CDR1 SGHRS, CDR2 YFSETQ. V was clipped by 4 bases and J by 4 bases, with 11 bases between them. The CDR3 DNA sequence: TGCGCCAGCAGCGCTACAGGTGATAATGAAAAACTGTTTTTT. Its translation: CASSATGDNEKLFF. Complete variable domain (other parts from reference TRBV5-1 and TRBJ1-4): KAGVTQTPRYLIKTRGQQVTLSCSPISGHRSVSWYQQTPGQGLQFLFEYFSETQRNKGNFPGRFSGRQFSNSRSEMNVSTLELGDSALYLCASSATGDNEKLFFGSGTQLSVL.

The genes are TRBV5-1 and TRBJ2-7; TRBD1 might be the D (6 bases). Trimming cost V 0 bases and J 0 bases, with 16 bases left between them. Germline CDR1 is SGHRS and CDR2 is YFSETQ. This CDR3 region has 17 residues. The chain's CDR3 is CASSLVAVRTASYEQYF. The CDR3, as DNA: TGCGCCAGCAGCTTGGTGGCCGTACGGACAGCCTCCTACGAGCAGTACTTC.

J is TRBJ1-5 and V is TRBV27, with D perhaps matching TRBD1 (6 bases). CDR1 and CDR2 from the germline V gene are MNHEY and SMNVEV (reference sequence). The V end lost 0 bases, the J end lost 1 base, and 13 bases lay between the germline ends. The CDR3 is 17 residues long. The CDR3 DNA reads as TGTGCCAGCAGTTTATCCCTAGGGGGGGAGAGCAATCAGCCCCAGCATTTT. This translates into CASSLSLGGESNQPQHF.

The rearrangement uses TRBV5-6 and TRBJ1-2; the D gene is possibly TRBD1 (5 bases). The ends were cut back, 3 bases at V and 4 bases at J, with 16 bases in the middle. The CDR3 runs 15 residues. CDR1 is SGHDT, CDR2 YYEEEE, per germline. DNA for the CDR3: TGTGCCAGCAGCTCGCTAATAGGGGACGCCTATGGCTACACCTTC. Translated: CASSSLIGDAYGYTF.

This clone was recorded only once. The chain employs TRBV19 and TRBJ1-1, with D possibly TRBD1 on 6 matching bases. CDR1 LNHDA and CDR2 SQIVND come from the germline V gene (reference sequence). Trimming pared 3 bases from V and 1 base from J, leaving 9 bases between. This CDR3 comprises 14 residues. CDR3 coding DNA: TGTGCCAGTAGTATTTACAGGGCGAACACTGAAGCTTTCTTT. Protein: CASSIYRANTEAFF.

The chain carries TRBV6-5 and TRBJ1-4; 8 bases are shared with TRBD1. The CDR3 is 15 residues long. Germline assignment: CDR1 MNHEY and CDR2 SVGAGI. The ends lost 3 bases at V and 8 bases at J; junction bases unmatched: 8. CDR3 amino acids: CASSYSGQGREKLFF. In DNA, the CDR3 is TGTGCCAGCAGTTATTCAGGACAGGGAAGAGAAAAACTGTTTTTT.

The chain couples TRBV28 to TRBJ2-7; D gene ambiguous. The CDR3 runs to 14 residues. Trimming left V 7 bases short and J 1 base short, with 14 bases between. Germline V gene lookup returns CDR1 MDHEN and CDR2 SYDVKM. The CDR3 loop reads CASMIYEGSYEQYF. The DNA for the CDR3 is TGTGCCAGCATGATTTACGAAGGGTCCTACGAGCAGTACTTC.

The rearrangement links TRBV19 to TRBJ2-1; 9 nucleotides match TRBD1. The CDR3 sequence is 15 residues long. In germline, CDR1 is LNHDA, CDR2 SQIVND (reference sequence). Unmatched junction bases numbered 11, after V lost 6 bases and J lost 8 bases. CDR3 DNA: TGTGCCAGTAGAGACCCGGGACAGGGAGTGCATGAGCAGTTCTTC. It yields the protein CASRDPGQGVHEQFF.

This chain uses TRBV6-5 with TRBJ1-3; D perhaps matches TRBD1 (5 bases). CDR3 length equals 15 residues. Deletions cut 4 bases from V and 4 bases from J, with 14 bases between. CDR1 MNHEY and CDR2 SVGAGI come from the germline V gene. CDR3 sequence reads: CASSLSGTSGNTIYF. CDR3 nucleotide sequence: TGTGCCAGCAGTTTGAGCGGGACTTCGGGAAACACCATATATTTT.

The CDR3 reads CASSSPRGSNEQFF. In DNA form, the CDR3 reads TGTGCCAGCAGCTCCCCACGAGGGAGCAATGAGCAGTTCTTC. The chain recombines TRBV7-2 with TRBJ2-1, with D maybe TRBD2 (5 bases). The CDR3 sequence is 14 residues long. Germline CDR1 is SGHTA and CDR2 is FQGNSA. V lost 4 bases and J 6 bases, leaving 13 bases between the germline ends.

This rearrangement joins TRBV5-5 to TRBJ2-5, with unresolved D. The germline gives CDR1 SGHKS, CDR2 YYEKEE (reference sequence). The CDR3 contains 12 residues. Trimming removed 2 bases from V and 4 bases from J, with 6 bases in between. As DNA, the CDR3 is TGTGCCAGCAGCTTCGGCGGAGAGACCCAGTACTTC. Protein: CASSFGGETQYF.

This clone occurred once. The rearrangement joins TRBV30 to TRBJ2-7, with D possibly matching TRBD2 (7 bases). From germline, CDR1 is GTSNPN and CDR2 SVGIG (reference sequence). This CDR3 is built from 14 residues. V lost 3 bases, J lost 9 bases, and 21 bases lay in between. The CDR3 sequence is CAWRPGGTTWGQYF. The CDR3 DNA reads TGTGCCTGGAGACCGGGGGGCACAACCTGGGGGCAGTACTTC. Supplemented by reference TRBV30 and TRBJ2-7, the full variable domain reads SQTIHQWPATLVQPVGSPLSLECTVEGTSNPNLYWYRQAAGRGLQLLFYSVGIGQISSEVPQNLSASRPQDRQFILSSKKLLLSDSGFYLCAWRPGGTTWGQYFGPGTRLTVT.

The chain is built from TRBV2 and TRBJ1-5, with 9 nucleotides matching TRBD1. Germline V gene data show CDR1 as SNHLY and CDR2 as FYNNEI. The CDR3 loop spans 15 amino acids. V trimming: 8 bases; J trimming: 2 bases; junction bases outside the gene matches: 7. Here the CDR3 reads CASENRGLGNQPQHF. CDR3 nucleotide sequence: TGTGCCAGCGAGAACAGGGGGCTCGGCAATCAGCCCCAGCATTTT. The variable domain in full, with the rest retrieved from reference TRBV2 and TRBJ1-5, is EPEVTQTPSHQVTQMGQEVILRCVPISNHLYFYWYRQILGQKVEFLVSFYNNEISEKSEIFDDQFSVERPDGSNFTLKIRSTKLEDSAMYFCASENRGLGNQPQHFGDGTRLSIL.

The rearrangement joins TRBV5-4 to TRBJ1-2; D gene unclear. CDR3 length: 14 amino acids. CDR1 is SGHNT, CDR2 YYREEE, per germline (reference sequence). Trimming took 0 bases from V and 4 from J, leaving 10 bases between them. CDR3 sequence (DNA): TGTGCCAGCAGCTTGGCGAGAGAGGGCTATGGCTACACCTTC. It encodes CASSLAREGYGYTF.

This rearrangement joins TRBV11-2 to TRBJ1-2; TRBD1 agrees at 7 bases. CDR3 length equals 16 residues. CDR1 and CDR2 from the germline V gene are SGHAT and FQNNGV. The ends lost 5 bases at V and 2 bases at J; junction bases unmatched: 11. In DNA form, the CDR3 reads TGTGCCAGCAGCCGACAGGGCCCTTCAGTCAACTATGGCTACACCTTC. Encoded protein: CASSRQGPSVNYGYTF.